Each of the 31 T cell receptor beta chains below was sequenced from the same sample in a study of T-cell reconstitution after alpha-beta-depleted transplantation in children (dated by TCRdb to 2016 to 2017). The method was PCR. Sequencing instrument: Illumina HiSeq 2500. To normalize quantification of the TCRbeta repertoire, the TCR libraries were built with molecular barcoding that relied on unique molecular identifiers. TCRdb ran its own pipeline on the public reads, namely fastp trimming at Q25 and MiXCR clone calling, and kept in-frame beta chains. CDR3 protein sequences are deduplicated, and each keeps its most common genes and DNA. The sample table holds approximately 400,000 distinct CDR3 sequences, of which roughly a tenth were seen once. Jointly, the top ten make up approximately 5% of the sample. The source was PBMCs from the stem cell graft donor, collected from the stem cell graft. These receptors were collected from a human donor who donated a stem cell graft to a child with acute myeloid leukemia.

This chain joins TRBV5-1 and TRBJ2-7; D call uncertain. Germline lookup yields CDR1 SGHRS and CDR2 YFSETQ. The ends were cut back, 2 bases at V and 5 bases at J, with 11 bases in the middle. CDR3 length: 13 residues. The CDR3 DNA follows: TGCGCCAGCAGCTTACCAGGCCAGGACGAGCAGTACTTC. It encodes CASSLPGQDEQYF.

A few counts support this clonotype. The CDR3 spells CATSDRDEQFF. CDR3 coding DNA: TGTGCCACCAGTGATAGAGATGAGCAGTTCTTC. V is TRBV24-1 and J is TRBJ2-1; D uncertain. There are 11 residues in the CDR3. CDR1 KGHDR and CDR2 SFDVKD come from the germline V gene. Trimming removed 3 bases from V and 8 bases from J, with 4 bases in between.

V is TRBV6-5 and J is TRBJ2-1; perhaps TRBD2 as D (5 bases). Germline V gene data show CDR1 as MNHEY and CDR2 as SVGAGI. The CDR3 covers 15 residues. V dropped 6 bases and J dropped 5 bases, with 17 bases sitting between them. CDR3 DNA: TGTGCCAGCAGCTATGGCGGGCCCCCACACAATGAGCAGTTCTTC. Amino acid sequence: CASSYGGPPHNEQFF.

In this sample, this clonotype turned up a few times. The gene calls are TRBV11-2 and TRBJ1-1; no definite D call. CDR3 length: 13 residues. The germline gives CDR1 SGHAT, CDR2 FQNNGV. Trimming cost V 1 base and J 5 bases, with 8 bases left between them. CDR3 in DNA: TGTGCCAGCAGCTTAGCAGGTATGACTGAAGCTTTCTTT. It yields the protein CASSLAGMTEAFF.

CDR3 amino acids: CASSLNQGTSAQYF. The CDR3 coding sequence is TGCGCCAGCAGCCTGAACCAAGGAACTAGCGCCCAGTACTTC. V and J are TRBV5-1 and TRBJ2-5; 7 positions agree with TRBD2. The junction had 12 bases not matched to a gene; V was cut back by 4 bases and J by 9 bases. The CDR3 sequence is 14 residues long. CDR1 and CDR2 (germline): SGHRS, YFSETQ.

A word on this clonotype: Its ends do not fully match the called genes, so a read error is possible. V usage is TRBV7-8 and J usage is TRBJ2-1; the match to TRBD2 covers 10 bases. This CDR3 has 15 amino acids. Germline CDR1 and CDR2: SGHVS and FQNEAQ. Here the CDR3 reads CASSLGSSGGNEQFF. CDR3 coding DNA: TGCGCCAGCAGCTTGGGTTCTAGCGGGGGCAATGAGCAGTTCTTC. Supplemented by reference TRBV7-8 and TRBJ2-1, the full variable domain reads GAGVSQSPRYKVAKRGQDVALRCDPISGHVSLFWYQQALGQGPEFLTYFQNEAQLDKSGLPSDRFFAERPEGSVSTLKIQRTQQEDSAVYLCASSLGSSGGNEQFFGPGTRLTVL.

The chain employs TRBV5-6 and TRBJ2-1, with 7 bases fitting TRBD1. The germline V gene encodes CDR1 SGHDT and CDR2 YYEEEE. This CDR3 is built from 17 residues. V lost 3 bases to trimming and J lost 5 bases; unmatched junction nucleotides: 14. The CDR3 loop is CASSSPRDRVGNNEQFF. In DNA, the CDR3 is TGTGCCAGCAGCTCCCCCCGAGACAGGGTCGGAAACAATGAGCAGTTCTTC.

Many counts were recorded for this clonotype. The chain has TRBV5-1 and TRBJ1-3; 9 bases agree with TRBD1. V lost 4 bases and J lost 0; bases outside the gene matches: 8. Germline CDR1 reads SGHRS; CDR2 reads YFSETQ. This CDR3 has 17 residues. The CDR3 spells CASSLSGTGSSGNTIYF. The CDR3 region has the DNA TGCGCCAGCAGCCTATCCGGGACAGGGAGCTCTGGAAACACCATATATTTT.

This clonotype has just a few counts. The V call is TRBV21-1, the J call TRBJ2-5. TRBV21-1 is reported as a pseudogene. The CDR3 is 13 amino acids. The CDR3 DNA follows: TGTGCCAGCAGCAAAGCACTACAAGAGACCCAGTACTTC. This encodes CASSKALQETQYF.

In this sample, this clonotype turned up a few times. The V call is TRBV20-1, the J call TRBJ2-7; a possible D gene is TRBD2 (5 bases). This CDR3 is built from 14 residues. The V gene's germline CDR1 is DFQATT and CDR2 SNEGSKA (reference sequence). Trimming pared 6 bases from V and 0 bases from J, leaving 15 bases between. CDR3: CSAGMVLNSYEQYF. The CDR3 DNA reads as TGCAGTGCCGGGATGGTACTGAACTCCTACGAGCAGTACTTC.

This clonotype occurred a few times. The CDR3 DNA reads TGCAGTGCTAGAGGGGATAGGGTTTCGAGCTCCTACAATGAGCAGTTCTTC. Its protein product is CSARGDRVSSSYNEQFF. V and J are TRBV20-1 and TRBJ2-1, with unresolved D. Trimming shortened V by 1 base and J by 0 bases, and 16 bases separated the two germline ends. Germline-derived CDR1 and CDR2 are DFQATT and SNEGSKA (reference sequence). This CDR3 comprises 17 residues.

This clonotype was found a few times. This sequence joins TRBV20-1 and TRBJ2-2; 8 bases fit TRBD2. V lost 3 bases and J lost 2; bases outside the gene matches: 5. In germline, CDR1 is DFQATT, CDR2 SNEGSKA (reference sequence). The CDR3 is made up of 15 amino acids. For the CDR3, the DNA is TGCAGTGCTAGGCGCAGCGGGAGTAACACCGGGGAGCTGTTTTTT. Protein product: CSARRSGSNTGELFF.

This clonotype was seen repeatedly, ten times or more. The chain uses TRBV9 and TRBJ2-3; the D gene is possibly TRBD2 (5 bases). The CDR3 length is 15 residues. V shed 2 bases and J shed 1 base, with 11 bases lying between them. In germline, CDR1 is SGDLS, CDR2 YYNGEE. The CDR3 sequence: CASSVRAAGTDTQYF. CDR3 sequence (DNA): TGTGCCAGCAGCGTTCGGGCAGCGGGCACAGATACGCAGTATTTT.

This clonotype was detected ten times or more. This rearrangement joins TRBV29-1 to TRBJ2-5; D is unclear. Germline assignment: CDR1 SQVTM and CDR2 ANQGSEA. Trimming left V 3 bases short and J 0 bases short, with 5 bases between. The CDR3 is 12 residues long. The CDR3: CSVDAYQETQYF. The CDR3 DNA follows: TGCAGCGTTGATGCGTACCAAGAGACCCAGTACTTC.

V and J are TRBV20-1 and TRBJ1-5; no definite D call. The CDR3 extends over 15 amino acids. Trimming pared 3 bases from V and 1 base from J, leaving 13 bases between. Germline V gene data show CDR1 as DFQATT and CDR2 as SNEGSKA (reference sequence). The CDR3 protein is CSAREEGISNQPQHF. CDR3 bases: TGCAGTGCTAGGGAGGAGGGAATAAGCAATCAGCCCCAGCATTTT.

V usage is TRBV3-1 and J usage is TRBJ2-3; 14 bases line up with TRBD2. The ends lost 4 bases at V and 4 bases at J; junction bases unmatched: 4. CDR1 and CDR2 from the germline V gene are LGHDT and YNNKEL (reference sequence). CDR3 length: 16 residues. For the CDR3, the DNA is TGTGCCAGCAGCCCTGCGACTAGCGGGAGGGCAGATACGCAGTATTTT. Its protein is CASSPATSGRADTQYF.

This clonotype turned up a few times. The chain links TRBV24-1 to TRBJ2-3, with 9 bases fitting TRBD1. Germline trimming cut 9 bases from V and 2 bases from J; bases unmatched to any gene: 2. The CDR3 has 13 amino acids. Germline values: CDR1 KGHDR, CDR2 SFDVKD. The CDR3 spells CATGTGTTDTQYF. As DNA, the CDR3 is TGTGCCACCGGGACAGGGACCACAGATACGCAGTATTTT.

This chain links TRBV20-1 with TRBJ2-7, with 7 bases that match TRBD2. The CDR3 spans 14 residues. V gave up 2 bases and J gave up 4 bases; unmatched junction bases: 8. CDR1 is DFQATT, CDR2 SNEGSKA, per germline (reference sequence). The CDR3 region is CSARSAREVYEQYF. CDR3 sequence (DNA): TGCAGTGCTAGATCCGCTCGGGAGGTTTACGAGCAGTACTTC.

This sequence joins TRBV21-1 and TRBJ2-7; no DNA check was done on the table's D call, TRBD2. TRBV21-1 is tagged as a pseudogene. The CDR3 consists of 15 residues. The DNA for the CDR3 is TGTGCCAGCAGCACAAAAGCGGGAGTGAACTACGAGCAGTACTTC. It codes for CASSTKAGVNYEQYF.

This clonotype was recorded a few times. The chain recombines TRBV19 with TRBJ2-7; 8 bases line up with TRBD1. Germline CDR1 LNHDA, CDR2 SQIVND (reference sequence). The ends lost 1 base at V and 4 bases at J; junction bases unmatched: 6. This CDR3 is built from 15 residues. CDR3 amino acids: CASSIGQGNPYEQYF. The CDR3 nucleotides read TGTGCCAGTAGTATAGGACAGGGGAATCCGTACGAGCAGTACTTC.

The rearrangement joins TRBV6-5 to TRBJ2-7, with TRBD2 as a possible D gene (6 bases). The CDR3 runs to 15 residues. Trimming took off 4 bases at V and 3 bases at J, with 16 bases between the two ends. Germline V gene lookup returns CDR1 MNHEY and CDR2 SVGAGI. Here the CDR3 DNA reads TGTGCCAGCAGTTCGCCGGAGGGGCGCAACTACGAGCAGTACTTC. Its translation: CASSSPEGRNYEQYF.

The rearrangement links TRBV5-8 to TRBJ2-7; a possible D gene is TRBD1 (7 bases). CDR1 is SGHTS and CDR2 is YDEGEE in the germline V gene. The CDR3 covers 15 residues. V was cut by 4 bases and J by 2 bases, with 16 bases left in between. For the CDR3, the DNA is TGTGCCAGCAGCGAGGGGGGACAGAGCACCTACGAGCAGTACGTC. Its protein is CASSEGGQSTYEQYV.

This clonotype was picked up many times. V and J are TRBV12-3 or TRBV12-4 and TRBJ1-4; D is ambiguous. V was pared by 3 bases and J by 8 bases, with 4 bases between. This CDR3 has 11 amino acids. The CDR3 DNA reads TGTGCCAGCAGTTTGGGGGAAAAACTGTTTTTT. This translates into CASSLGEKLFF.

This clonotype has only a few counts. This chain joins TRBV7-9 and TRBJ2-1; 14 bases fit TRBD2. Trimming at V came to 4 bases and at J to 7 bases, leaving 9 bases not matched to a gene. The germline V gene encodes CDR1 SEHNR and CDR2 FQNEAQ (reference sequence). This CDR3 has 17 amino acids. The CDR3 DNA is TGTGCCAGCAGCTCCTCCTGGGGGACTAGCGGGGGAAATGAGCAGTTCTTC. Its translation: CASSSSWGTSGGNEQFF.

The chain has TRBV7-2 and TRBJ2-1, with 7 positions matching TRBD2. The CDR3 extends over 15 amino acids. Looked up from germline, CDR1 is SGHTA and CDR2 is FQGNSA. After removal of 3 bases from V and 3 bases from J, the junction contained 5 bases not matched to a gene. In DNA, the CDR3 is TGTGCCAGCAGCTTTTCTGCTAGCGGCTACAATGAGCAGTTCTTC. The encoded protein is CASSFSASGYNEQFF.

V and J are TRBV18 and TRBJ2-3; D is ambiguous. Trimming pared 2 bases from V and 6 bases from J, leaving 6 bases between. Per germline, CDR1 KGHSH and CDR2 LQKENI. This CDR3 comprises 12 residues. The CDR3 DNA reads TGTGCCAGCTCACCAATAGAGGATACGCAGTATTTT. Translated: CASSPIEDTQYF. Full variable domain (remainder filled in from reference TRBV18 and TRBJ2-3): NAGVMQNPRHLVRRRGQEARLRCSPMKGHSHVYWYRQLPEEGLKFMVYLQKENIIDESGMPKERFSAEFPKEGPSILRIQQVVRGDSAAYFCASSPIEDTQYFGPGTRLTVL.

Points on this clonotype: The junction departs from the called germline gene at one end, perhaps through a read error. The J gene is TRBJ2-1, the V gene TRBV20-1; 16 bases agree with TRBD2. The CDR3 consists of 19 residues. Germline CDR1 reads DFQATT; CDR2 reads SNEGSKA (reference sequence). CDR3 region: CNARSLGLAGGASYNEQFF. CDR3 nucleotide sequence: TGCAATGCTCGATCACTGGGACTAGCGGGAGGGGCCTCCTACAATGAGCAGTTCTTC.

This clonotype was counted between two and nine times. The chain links TRBV24-1 to TRBJ2-1; no firm D call. Germline CDR1 KGHDR, CDR2 SFDVKD. The ends were cut back, 5 bases at V and 3 bases at J, with 25 bases in the middle. This CDR3 region has 19 residues. This chain's CDR3 is CATSGLFASQRRIYNEQFF. CDR3 nucleotide sequence: TGTGCCACCAGTGGCCTCTTCGCCTCTCAAAGGCGGATCTACAATGAGCAGTTCTTC.

Many counts were recorded for this clonotype. J is TRBJ1-6 and V is TRBV20-1; TRBD1 might be the D (5 bases). The CDR3 is 17 amino acids. CDR1 and CDR2 from the germline V gene are DFQATT and SNEGSKA (reference sequence). Trimming stripped 2 bases from V and 0 bases from J, with 14 bases between. The CDR3 spells CSARSQGDTSYNSPLHF. CDR3 coding DNA: TGCAGTGCTAGATCCCAAGGGGATACCTCCTATAATTCACCCCTCCACTTT.

This clonotype was counted only a few times. The chain couples TRBV6-4 to TRBJ1-2; TRBD1 agrees at 12 bases. The CDR3 length is 13 residues. CDR1 and CDR2 from the germline V gene are MRHNA and SNTAGT. V lost 6 bases and J lost 7; bases outside the gene matches: 3. The CDR3 DNA reads as TGTGCCAGCAGGGGACAGGGGGCGGTTGGCTACACCTTC. It specifies CASRGQGAVGYTF.

This clonotype has a handful of counts. The rearrangement uses TRBV15 and TRBJ2-1; the D call may be TRBD1 or TRBD2 (5 bases each). V lost 3 bases to trimming and J lost 4 bases, with 7 bases between them. This CDR3 is 13 amino acids long. The V gene's germline CDR1 is LNHNV and CDR2 YYDKDF (reference sequence). CDR3 residues: CATSSWGYNEQFF. In nucleotides, the CDR3 is TGTGCCACCAGCAGCTGGGGGTACAATGAGCAGTTCTTC.